Each of the 18 T cell receptor beta chains below was sequenced from the same sample in a study of Graves' ophthalmopathy and Graves' hyperthyroidism (dated by TCRdb to between 2018 and 2020). This sample was sequenced with an Illumina HiSeq 2000. For repertoire sequencing, the TCR beta CDR3 regions were amplified from RNA transcripts. HTBI primers and the Qiagen OneStep RT-PCR kit were used in a first-round RT-PCR, which was followed by a second-round multiplex PCR, size selection and purification. Starting from the raw public reads, TCRdb applied fastp trimming at Q25, assembled clones with MiXCR and retained in-frame beta chains. Merged by CDR3 protein, the rows form single entries marked with the most common genes and DNA. The sample includes about 620,000 distinct CDR3 sequences, with 22% observed a single time. Together, the top ten hold approximately 7.7% of the sample. The sample taken for sequencing was peripheral blood. Every receptor here comes from a woman younger than 30 with stable Graves' hyperthyroidism. Some clones in this sample may be carry-over from other donors' samples. Donor details come from another sample of the same person, matched by shared clones.

This clonotype was seen more than once but under ten times. The J gene is TRBJ2-7, the V gene TRBV27; possibly TRBD1 for D (5 bases). The germline V gene encodes CDR1 MNHEY and CDR2 SMNVEV (reference sequence). The CDR3 has 14 amino acids. With 5 bases removed from V and 4 bases from J, the gap between germline ends came to 15 bases. The CDR3 coding sequence is TGTGCCAGCAGTCCCCCGGACATTCTTTACGAGCAGTACTTC. It encodes CASSPPDILYEQYF.

This clonotype was counted between two and nine times. Being one base from a much bigger clone, this may be a read error. J is TRBJ1-1 and V is TRBV19, with no clear D. Germline CDR1 is LNHDA and CDR2 is SQIVND (reference sequence). This CDR3 spans 12 amino acids. Trimming pared 6 bases from V and 1 base from J, leaving 6 bases between. The CDR3 nucleotides are TGTGCCAGTAGGATGGGGAACACTGAAGCTTTCTTT. Its translation is CASRMGNTEAFF.

CDR3 protein: CASSYSRGRGADYSGNTIYF. The DNA of the CDR3 is TGTGCCAGCAGTTACTCGAGGGGTCGGGGGGCGGACTACTCTGGAAACACCATATATTTT. J is TRBJ1-3 and V is TRBV6-2 or TRBV6-3, with a possible D match to TRBD1 (6 bases). The CDR3 loop spans 20 amino acids. Germline loops: CDR1 MNHEY, CDR2 SVGEGT. Between the trimmed V and J ends, which lost 0 bases and 0 bases, there was a span of 21 bases.

This chain connects TRBV5-4 to TRBJ1-2, with a tentative D call TRBD1 (6 bases). The V end was cut by 2 bases, the J end by 5 bases, with 7 bases between. The CDR3 runs 12 residues. CDR1 and CDR2 (germline): SGHNT, YYREEE (reference sequence). The CDR3 DNA sequence: TGTGCCAGCAGCTTTCAGGGGTATGGCTACACCTTC. The encoded protein is CASSFQGYGYTF.

Only a few counts were recorded for this clonotype. The chain recombines TRBV12-3 or TRBV12-4 with TRBJ1-1; no definite D call. Trimming took off 5 bases at V and 11 bases at J, with 18 bases between the two ends. CDR3 length: 13 residues. In DNA form, the CDR3 reads TGTGCCAGCAGTCTCCAAGGTGGCTCGGTGGCTTTCTTT. Translating gives CASSLQGGSVAFF.

This clonotype has a count of ten or more. This rearrangement joins TRBV11-2 to TRBJ1-1; 9 nucleotides agree with TRBD1. The length of the CDR3 is 14 residues. Losses at the gene ends were 5 bases for V and 10 bases for J; bases not matched to a gene: 11. Germline V gene sequence: CDR1 SGHAT, CDR2 FQNNGV. The CDR3 sequence is CASSLGQGWFLAFF. The CDR3 DNA is TGTGCCAGCAGCCTTGGACAGGGGTGGTTTCTAGCTTTCTTT. Supplemented by reference TRBV11-2 and TRBJ1-1, the full variable domain reads EAGVAQSPRYKIIEKRQSVAFWCNPISGHATLYWYQQILGQGPKLLIQFQNNGVVDDSQLPKDRFSAERLKGVDSTLKIQPAKLEDSAVYLCASSLGQGWFLAFFGQGTRLTVV.

The chain carries TRBV7-2 and TRBJ1-5; maybe TRBD1 (5 bases). Germline values: CDR1 SGHTA, CDR2 FQGNSA. The CDR3 runs 15 residues. Trimming took off 1 base at V and 4 bases at J, with 11 bases between the two ends. The CDR3 DNA follows: TGTGCCAGCAGCTTAGGGGGGGGTTTTAATCAGCCCCAGCATTTT. It codes for CASSLGGGFNQPQHF. Using reference TRBV7-2 and TRBJ1-5 for the parts outside the CDR3, the full variable domain is GAGVSQSPSNKVTEKGKDVELRCDPISGHTALYWYRQSLGQGLEFLIYFQGNSAPDKSGLPSDRFSAERTGGSVSTLTIQRTQQEDSAVYLCASSLGGGFNQPQHFGDGTRLSIL.

This clonotype was seen many times. The chain uses TRBV4-1 and TRBJ2-5, with D tentatively TRBD2 (6 bases). The V and J ends lost 1 base and 5 bases respectively, with 14 bases between them. This CDR3 spans 15 amino acids. Germline V gives CDR1 MGHRA, CDR2 YSYEKL. The CDR3 DNA reads TGCGCCAGCAGCCAAGTTATCCCTGGGGGGGAGACCCAGTACTTC. It yields the protein CASSQVIPGGETQYF.

Worth noting for this clonotype: This may be a read error: a much more frequent sequence differs by one nucleotide. The chain combines TRBV6-1 with TRBJ1-1; no firm D call. V was trimmed by 1 base and J by 1 base, leaving 16 bases between them. Germline CDR1 and CDR2: MNHNS and SASEGT. This CDR3 is 17 amino acids long. CDR3 loop: CASSEGPGGSKNTEAFF. In DNA form, the CDR3 reads TGTGCCAGCAGTGAAGGACCCGGAGGGAGCAAGAACACTGAAGCTTTCTTT.

This clonotype was seen ten or more times. The chain recombines TRBV19 with TRBJ2-7; 9 nucleotides match TRBD1. Germline CDR1 is LNHDA and CDR2 is SQIVND (reference sequence). After removal of 3 bases from V and 5 bases from J, the junction contained 20 bases not matched to a gene. The CDR3 sequence is 19 residues long. The CDR3 is CASSIGPGQGPIVSHEQYF. The CDR3 DNA follows: TGTGCCAGTAGTATCGGGCCGGGACAGGGACCAATCGTATCCCACGAGCAGTACTTC.

This clonotype was seen ten or more times. The chain employs TRBV5-1 and TRBJ2-5; 8 nucleotides agree with TRBD1. Germline V gene sequence: CDR1 SGHRS, CDR2 YFSETQ. CDR3 length: 15 residues. With V trimmed by 4 bases and J by 5 bases, 10 bases remained unmatched. The CDR3 DNA is TGCGCCAGCAGCAGGACAGGGACCCGGTTGGAGACCCAGTACTTC. This sequence encodes CASSRTGTRLETQYF. The complete variable domain, with remaining parts taken from reference TRBV5-1 and TRBJ2-5, reads KAGVTQTPRYLIKTRGQQVTLSCSPISGHRSVSWYQQTPGQGLQFLFEYFSETQRNKGNFPGRFSGRQFSNSRSEMNVSTLELGDSALYLCASSRTGTRLETQYFGPGTRLLVL.

In its sample, this clonotype was seen a few times. The chain couples TRBV19 to TRBJ1-6; D call uncertain. The CDR3 sequence is 15 residues long. Germline V gene sequence: CDR1 LNHDA, CDR2 SQIVND (reference sequence). Deletions cut 5 bases from V and 1 base from J, with 9 bases between. The CDR3 is CASSYGGSYNSPLHF. In DNA form, the CDR3 reads TGTGCCAGTAGTTATGGAGGATCCTATAATTCACCCCTCCACTTT.

V and J are TRBV29-1 and TRBJ1-1, with D unclear. The CDR3 has 10 amino acids. Germline CDR1 SQVTM, CDR2 ANQGSEA. V lost 3 bases and J 11 bases, leaving 10 bases between the germline ends. The CDR3 DNA sequence: TGCAGCGTTGATTTGGTTAGGGCTTTCTTT. Translating it yields CSVDLVRAFF.

This clonotype was recorded many times. The chain uses TRBV20-1 and TRBJ2-5; a weak D match, TRBD2 (6 bases). The CDR3 contains 12 residues. From germline, CDR1 is DFQATT and CDR2 SNEGSKA (reference sequence). V gave up 3 bases and J gave up 5 bases, with 10 bases separating them. The chain's CDR3 is CSARTSFETQYF. In DNA, the CDR3 is TGCAGTGCTAGGACTAGTTTTGAGACCCAGTACTTC.

The chain combines TRBV6-2 or TRBV6-3 with TRBJ2-7; D perhaps matches TRBD2 (5 bases). CDR3 size: 14 residues. V lost 2 bases, J lost 6 bases, and 14 bases lay in between. Germline-derived CDR1 and CDR2 are MNHEY and SVGEGT. CDR3 protein: CASSYGSLLSEQYF. In DNA, the CDR3 is TGTGCCAGCAGTTACGGGAGCCTCTTGAGCGAGCAGTACTTC.

The chain carries TRBV24-1 and TRBJ1-1; weak D call: TRBD1 (5 bases). The CDR3 extends over 13 amino acids. V was clipped by 5 bases and J by 4 bases, with 10 bases between them. Germline V CDR1 and CDR2: KGHDR, SFDVKD. The CDR3 protein is CATSGSGGTEAFF. Written as DNA, the CDR3 is TGTGCCACCAGTGGATCGGGGGGCACTGAAGCTTTCTTT.

This clonotype was seen only a few times. The CDR3 loop reads CSARRGENGNTIYF. DNA of the CDR3: TGCAGTGCTAGGAGGGGAGAAAATGGAAACACCATATATTTT. The chain couples TRBV20-1 to TRBJ1-3; D possibly corresponds to TRBD1 (5 bases). Germline values: CDR1 DFQATT, CDR2 SNEGSKA (reference sequence). This CDR3 spans 14 amino acids. V was shortened by 3 bases and J by 3 bases, with 12 bases between the two germline ends.

This clonotype was picked up a small number of times. V gene TRBV7-9 combines with J gene TRBJ2-5; no reliable D call. V lost 4 bases and J lost 3, with 15 bases in between. Germline V lookup: CDR1 SEHNR, CDR2 FQNEAQ (reference sequence). This CDR3 contains 15 residues. CDR3 region: CASSSGPDTEETQYF. The CDR3 nucleotides are TGTGCCAGCAGCTCAGGCCCCGACACCGAAGAGACCCAGTACTTC.